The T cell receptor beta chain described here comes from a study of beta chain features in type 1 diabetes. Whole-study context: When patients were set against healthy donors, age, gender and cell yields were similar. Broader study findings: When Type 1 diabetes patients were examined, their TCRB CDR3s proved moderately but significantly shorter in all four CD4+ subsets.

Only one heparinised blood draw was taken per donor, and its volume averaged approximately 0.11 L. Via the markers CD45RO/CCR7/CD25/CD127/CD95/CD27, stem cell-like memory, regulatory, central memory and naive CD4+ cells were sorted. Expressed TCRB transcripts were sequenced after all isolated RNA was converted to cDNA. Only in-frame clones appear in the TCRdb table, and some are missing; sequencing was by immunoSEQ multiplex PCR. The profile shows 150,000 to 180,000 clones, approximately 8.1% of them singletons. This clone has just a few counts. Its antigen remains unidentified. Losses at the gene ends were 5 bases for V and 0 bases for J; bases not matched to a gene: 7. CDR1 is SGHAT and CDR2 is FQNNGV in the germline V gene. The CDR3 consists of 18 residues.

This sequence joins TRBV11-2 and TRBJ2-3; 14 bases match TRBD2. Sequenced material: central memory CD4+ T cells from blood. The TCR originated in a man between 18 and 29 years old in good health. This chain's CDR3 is CASSPRTSGRTSTDTQYF. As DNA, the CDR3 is TGTGCCAGCAGCCCTCGGACTAGCGGGAGGACTAGCACAGATACGCAGTATTTT.